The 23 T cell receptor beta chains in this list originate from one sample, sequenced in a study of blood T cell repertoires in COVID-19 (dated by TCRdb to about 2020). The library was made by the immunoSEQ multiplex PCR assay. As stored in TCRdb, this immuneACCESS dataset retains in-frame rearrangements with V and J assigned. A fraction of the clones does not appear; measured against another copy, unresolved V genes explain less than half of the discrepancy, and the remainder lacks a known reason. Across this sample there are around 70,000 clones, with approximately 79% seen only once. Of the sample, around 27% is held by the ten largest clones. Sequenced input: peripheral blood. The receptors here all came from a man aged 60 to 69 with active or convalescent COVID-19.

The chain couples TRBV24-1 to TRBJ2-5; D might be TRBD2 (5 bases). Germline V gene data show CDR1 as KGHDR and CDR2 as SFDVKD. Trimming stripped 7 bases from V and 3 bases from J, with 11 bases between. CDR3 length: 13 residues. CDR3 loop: CATSYSGEETQYF. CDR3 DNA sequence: TGTGCCACCAGCTACAGCGGTGAAGAGACCCAGTACTTC.

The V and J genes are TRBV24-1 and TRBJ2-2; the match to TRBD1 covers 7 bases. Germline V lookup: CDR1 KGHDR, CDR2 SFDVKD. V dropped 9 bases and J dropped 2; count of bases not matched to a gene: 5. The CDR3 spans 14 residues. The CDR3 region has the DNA TGTGCCACCCAAGACAGGGACAACACCGGGGAGCTGTTTTTT. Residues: CATQDRDNTGELFF.

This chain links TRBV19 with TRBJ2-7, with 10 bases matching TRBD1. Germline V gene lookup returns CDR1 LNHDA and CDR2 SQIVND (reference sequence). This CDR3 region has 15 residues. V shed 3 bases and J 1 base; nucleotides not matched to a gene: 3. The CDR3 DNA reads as TGTGCCAGTAGTATCGGGACAGGGGCTTCCTACGAGCAGTACTTC. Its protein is CASSIGTGASYEQYF.

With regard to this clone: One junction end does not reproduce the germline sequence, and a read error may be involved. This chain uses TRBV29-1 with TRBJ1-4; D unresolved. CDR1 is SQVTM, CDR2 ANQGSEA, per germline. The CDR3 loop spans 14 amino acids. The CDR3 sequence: CSVEAGGRGEALFF. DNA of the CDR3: TGCAGCGTCGAAGCTGGCGGGCGGGGTGAGGCTCTGTTTTTT.

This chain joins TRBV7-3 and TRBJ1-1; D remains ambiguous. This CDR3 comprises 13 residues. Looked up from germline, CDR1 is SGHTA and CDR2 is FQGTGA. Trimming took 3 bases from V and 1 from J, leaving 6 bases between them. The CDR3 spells CASSFTENTEAFF. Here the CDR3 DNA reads TGTGCCAGCAGCTTCACAGAGAACACTGAAGCTTTCTTT.

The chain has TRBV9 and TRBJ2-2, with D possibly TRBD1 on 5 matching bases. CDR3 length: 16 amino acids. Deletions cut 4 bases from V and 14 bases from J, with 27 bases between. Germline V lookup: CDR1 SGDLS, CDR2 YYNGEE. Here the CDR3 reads CASSPRGQEGGSKLFF. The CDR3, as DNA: TGTGCCAGCAGCCCAAGGGGTCAGGAAGGTGGATCCAAACTGTTTTTT.

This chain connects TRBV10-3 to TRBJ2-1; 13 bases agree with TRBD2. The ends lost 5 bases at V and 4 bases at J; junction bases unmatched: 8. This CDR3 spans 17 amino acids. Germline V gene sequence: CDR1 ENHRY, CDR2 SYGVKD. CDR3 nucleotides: TGTGCCATCAGTTCGACTAGCGGGGGGCCGGGGTACAATGAGCAGTTCTTC. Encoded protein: CAISSTSGGPGYNEQFF.

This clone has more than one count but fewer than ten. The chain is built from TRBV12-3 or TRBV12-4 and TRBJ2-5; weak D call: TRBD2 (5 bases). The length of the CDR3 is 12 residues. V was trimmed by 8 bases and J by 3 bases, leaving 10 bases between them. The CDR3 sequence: CASGGLKETQYF. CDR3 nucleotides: TGTGCCAGCGGCGGACTGAAAGAGACCCAGTACTTC.

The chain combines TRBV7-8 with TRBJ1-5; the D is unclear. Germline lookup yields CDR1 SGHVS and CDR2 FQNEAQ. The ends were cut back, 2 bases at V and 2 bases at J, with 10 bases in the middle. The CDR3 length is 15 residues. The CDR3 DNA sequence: TGTGCCAGCAGCTTACTCTGGGCAGGCAATCAGCCCCAGCATTTT. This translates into CASSLLWAGNQPQHF.

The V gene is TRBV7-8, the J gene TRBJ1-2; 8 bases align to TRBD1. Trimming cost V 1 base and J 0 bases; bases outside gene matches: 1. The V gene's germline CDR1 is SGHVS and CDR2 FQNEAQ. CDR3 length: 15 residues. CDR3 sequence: CASSLGQGPNYGYTF. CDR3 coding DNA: TGTGCCAGCAGCTTAGGACAGGGGCCTAACTATGGCTACACCTTC.

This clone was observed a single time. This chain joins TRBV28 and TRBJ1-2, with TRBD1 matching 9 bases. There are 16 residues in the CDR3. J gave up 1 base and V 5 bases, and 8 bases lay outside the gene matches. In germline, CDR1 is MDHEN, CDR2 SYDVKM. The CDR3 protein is CASSLPDRGVNYGYTF. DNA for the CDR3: TGTGCCAGCAGTCTCCCCGACAGGGGGGTTAACTATGGCTACACCTTC.

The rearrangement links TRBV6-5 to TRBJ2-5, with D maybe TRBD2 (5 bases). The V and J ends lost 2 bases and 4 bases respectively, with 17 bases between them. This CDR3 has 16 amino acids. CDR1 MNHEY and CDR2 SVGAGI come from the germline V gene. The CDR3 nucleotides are TGTGCCAGCAGTTACGCCAGCCCCGGGATATCAGAGACCCAGTACTTC. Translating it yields CASSYASPGISETQYF.

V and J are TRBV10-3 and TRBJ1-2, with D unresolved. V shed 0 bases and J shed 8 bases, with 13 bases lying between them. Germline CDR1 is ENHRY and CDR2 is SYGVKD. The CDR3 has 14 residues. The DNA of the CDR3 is TGTGCCATCAGTGAGTCGACCGGACCTAGCGGCTACACCTTC. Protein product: CAISESTGPSGYTF.

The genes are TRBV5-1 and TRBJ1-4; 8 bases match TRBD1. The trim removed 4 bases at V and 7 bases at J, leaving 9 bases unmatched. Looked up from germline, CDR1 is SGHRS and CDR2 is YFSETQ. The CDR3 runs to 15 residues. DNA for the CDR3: TGCGCCAGCAGCACCGGACAGGGAATTCGTGAAAAACTGTTTTTT. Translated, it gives CASSTGQGIREKLFF.

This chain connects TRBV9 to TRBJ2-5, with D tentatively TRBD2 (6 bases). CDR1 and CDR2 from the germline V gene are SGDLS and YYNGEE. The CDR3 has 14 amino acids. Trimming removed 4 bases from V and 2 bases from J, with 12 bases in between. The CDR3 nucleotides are TGTGCCAGCAGCCCGGGACTCATACAAGAGACCCAGTACTTC. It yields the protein CASSPGLIQETQYF.

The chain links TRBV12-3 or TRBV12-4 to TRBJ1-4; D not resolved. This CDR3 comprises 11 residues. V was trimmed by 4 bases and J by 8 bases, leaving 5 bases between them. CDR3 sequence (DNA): TGTGCCAGCAGTTACAACGAAAAACTGTTTTTT. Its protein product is CASSYNEKLFF.

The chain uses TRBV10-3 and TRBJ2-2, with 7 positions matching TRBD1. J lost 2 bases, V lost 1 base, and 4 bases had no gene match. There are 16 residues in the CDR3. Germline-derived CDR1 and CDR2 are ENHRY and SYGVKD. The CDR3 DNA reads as TGTGCCATCAGTGAGTTTAACAGGGGTAACACCGGGGAGCTGTTTTTT. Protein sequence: CAISEFNRGNTGELFF.

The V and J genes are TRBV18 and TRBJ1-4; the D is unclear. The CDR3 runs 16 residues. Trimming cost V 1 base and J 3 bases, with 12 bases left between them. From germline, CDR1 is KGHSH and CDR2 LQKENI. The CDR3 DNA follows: TGTGCCAGCTCACCACAGACCGGGTTCCCTAATGAAAAACTGTTTTTT. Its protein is CASSPQTGFPNEKLFF.

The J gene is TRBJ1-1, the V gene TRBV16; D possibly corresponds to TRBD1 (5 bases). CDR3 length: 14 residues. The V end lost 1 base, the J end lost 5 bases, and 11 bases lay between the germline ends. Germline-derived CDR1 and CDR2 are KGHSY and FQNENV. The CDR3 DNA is TGTGCCAGCAGCCAATGGGGGGGAGAGACTGAAGCTTTCTTT. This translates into CASSQWGGETEAFF.

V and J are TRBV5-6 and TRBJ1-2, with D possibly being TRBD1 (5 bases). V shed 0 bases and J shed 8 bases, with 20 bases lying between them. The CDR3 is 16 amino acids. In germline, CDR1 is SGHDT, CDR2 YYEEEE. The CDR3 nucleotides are TGTGCCAGCAGCTTGGGCGATGTGGGTTCGGGGGTCGGCTACACCTTC. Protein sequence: CASSLGDVGSGVGYTF.

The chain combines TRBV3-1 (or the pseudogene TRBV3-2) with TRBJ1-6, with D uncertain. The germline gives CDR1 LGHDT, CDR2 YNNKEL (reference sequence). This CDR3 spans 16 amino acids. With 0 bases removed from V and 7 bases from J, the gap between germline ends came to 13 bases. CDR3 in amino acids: CASSQELLSANSPLHF. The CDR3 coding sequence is TGTGCCAGCAGCCAAGAACTTCTAAGTGCCAATTCACCCCTCCACTTT.

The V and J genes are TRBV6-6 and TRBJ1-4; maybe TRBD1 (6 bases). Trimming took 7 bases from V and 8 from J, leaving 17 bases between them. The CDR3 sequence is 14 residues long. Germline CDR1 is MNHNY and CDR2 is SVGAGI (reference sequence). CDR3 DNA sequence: TGTGCCAGCAATTCGGACAGTTCTTTGGAAAAACTGTTTTTT. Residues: CASNSDSSLEKLFF.

The CDR3 sequence: CASSHPGTSGGAGDTQYF. CDR3 coding DNA: TGTGCCAGCAGCCATCCTGGGACTAGCGGGGGGGCCGGTGATACGCAGTATTTT. The genes are TRBV4-2 and TRBJ2-3, with 16 bases that match TRBD2. From germline, CDR1 is LGHNA and CDR2 YNFKEQ. This CDR3 is built from 18 residues. The junction had 9 bases not matched to a gene; V was cut back by 3 bases and J by 6 bases.